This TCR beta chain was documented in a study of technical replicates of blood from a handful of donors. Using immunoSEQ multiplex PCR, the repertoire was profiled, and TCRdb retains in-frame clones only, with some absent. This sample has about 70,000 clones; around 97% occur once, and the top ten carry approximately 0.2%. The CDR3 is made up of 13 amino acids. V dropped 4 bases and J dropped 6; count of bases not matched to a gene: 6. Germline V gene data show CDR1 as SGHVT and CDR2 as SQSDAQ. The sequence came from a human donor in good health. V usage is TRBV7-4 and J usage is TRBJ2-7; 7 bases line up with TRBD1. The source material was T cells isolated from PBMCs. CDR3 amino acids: CASSWAGGPEQYF. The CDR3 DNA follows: TGTGCCAGCAGCTGGGCAGGGGGACCCGAGCAGTACTTC.